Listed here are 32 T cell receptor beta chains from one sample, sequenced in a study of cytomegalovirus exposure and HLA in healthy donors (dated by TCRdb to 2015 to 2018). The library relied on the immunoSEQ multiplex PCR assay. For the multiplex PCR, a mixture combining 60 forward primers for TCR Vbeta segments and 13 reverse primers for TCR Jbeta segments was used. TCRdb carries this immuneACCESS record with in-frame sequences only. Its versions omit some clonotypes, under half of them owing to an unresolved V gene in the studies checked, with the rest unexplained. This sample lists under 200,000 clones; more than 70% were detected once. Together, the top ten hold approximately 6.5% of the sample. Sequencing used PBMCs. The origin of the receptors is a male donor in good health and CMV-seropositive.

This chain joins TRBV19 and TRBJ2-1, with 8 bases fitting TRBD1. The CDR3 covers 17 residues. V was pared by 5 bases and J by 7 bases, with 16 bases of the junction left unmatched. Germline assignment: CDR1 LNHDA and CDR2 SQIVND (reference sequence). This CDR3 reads CASSDPGLRQGRNEQFF. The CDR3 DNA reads TGTGCCAGTAGTGATCCCGGGCTTCGACAGGGGAGGAATGAGCAGTTCTTC.

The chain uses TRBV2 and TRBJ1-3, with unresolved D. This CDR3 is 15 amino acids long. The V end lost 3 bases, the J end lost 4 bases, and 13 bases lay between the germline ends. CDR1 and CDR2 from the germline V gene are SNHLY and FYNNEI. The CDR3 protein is CASSEGRVPGNTIYF. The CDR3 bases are TGTGCCAGCAGTGAGGGGAGGGTACCGGGAAACACCATATATTTT. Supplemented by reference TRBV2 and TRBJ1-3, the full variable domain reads EPEVTQTPSHQVTQMGQEVILRCVPISNHLYFYWYRQILGQKVEFLVSFYNNEISEKSEIFDDQFSVERPDGSNFTLKIRSTKLEDSAMYFCASSEGRVPGNTIYFGEGSWLTVV.

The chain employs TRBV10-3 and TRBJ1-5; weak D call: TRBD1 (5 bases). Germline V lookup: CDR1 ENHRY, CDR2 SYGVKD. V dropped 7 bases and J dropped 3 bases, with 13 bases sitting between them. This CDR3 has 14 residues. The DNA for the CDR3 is TGTGCCATCAAAGGGGTGGCGGACAATCAGCCCCAGCATTTT. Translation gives CAIKGVADNQPQHF.

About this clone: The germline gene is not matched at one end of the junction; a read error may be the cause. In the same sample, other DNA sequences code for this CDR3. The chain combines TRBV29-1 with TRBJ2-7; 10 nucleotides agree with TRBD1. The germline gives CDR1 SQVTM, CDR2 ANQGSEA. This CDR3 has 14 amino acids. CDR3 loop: CSVGTGGYPYEQYF. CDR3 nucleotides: TGCAGCGTTGGGACAGGGGGGTATCCCTACGAGCAGTATTTC.

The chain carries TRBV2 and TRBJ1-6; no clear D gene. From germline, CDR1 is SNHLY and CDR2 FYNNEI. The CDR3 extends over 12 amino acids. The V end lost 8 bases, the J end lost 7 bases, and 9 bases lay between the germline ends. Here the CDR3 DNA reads TGTGCCAGCCTCCTACAGAATTCACCCCTCCACTTT. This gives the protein CASLLQNSPLHF.

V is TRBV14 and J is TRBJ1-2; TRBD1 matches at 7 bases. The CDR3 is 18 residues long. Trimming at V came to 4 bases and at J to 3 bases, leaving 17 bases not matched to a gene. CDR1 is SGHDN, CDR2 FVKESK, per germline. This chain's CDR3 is CASSRISFRDSLDYGYTF. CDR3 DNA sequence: TGTGCCAGCAGCCGAATCTCTTTCCGGGACAGCCTGGACTATGGCTACACCTTC.

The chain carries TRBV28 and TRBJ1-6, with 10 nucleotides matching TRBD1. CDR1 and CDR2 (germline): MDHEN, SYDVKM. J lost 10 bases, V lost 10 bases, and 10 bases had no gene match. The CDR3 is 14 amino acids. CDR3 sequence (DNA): TGTGCCACGCCGGGACAGGGGAAGGAGTCACCCCTCCACTTT. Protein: CATPGQGKESPLHF. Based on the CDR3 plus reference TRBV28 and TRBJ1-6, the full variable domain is DVKVTQSSRYLVKRTGEKVFLECVQDMDHENMFWYRQDPGLGLRLIYFSYDVKMKEKGDIPEGYSVSREKKERFSLILESASTNQTSMYLCATPGQGKESPLHFGNGTRLTVT.

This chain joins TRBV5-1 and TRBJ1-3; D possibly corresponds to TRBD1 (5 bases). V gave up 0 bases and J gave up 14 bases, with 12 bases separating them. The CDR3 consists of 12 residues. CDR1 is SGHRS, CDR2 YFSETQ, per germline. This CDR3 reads CASSLVTDKLYF. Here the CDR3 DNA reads TGCGCCAGCAGCTTGGTGACAGACAAGTTATATTTT.

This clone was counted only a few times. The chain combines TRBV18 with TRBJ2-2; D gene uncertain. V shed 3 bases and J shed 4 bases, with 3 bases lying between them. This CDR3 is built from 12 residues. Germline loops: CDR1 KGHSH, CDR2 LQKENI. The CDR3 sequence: CASSPSTGELFF. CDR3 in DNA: TGTGCCAGCTCACCCTCCACCGGGGAGCTGTTTTTT.

The CDR3 loop is CASSPGAGGTTSTDTQYF. The CDR3 DNA is TGCGCCAGCAGCCCCGGCGCGGGAGGGACTACTAGCACAGATACGCAGTATTTT. The V gene is TRBV5-1, the J gene TRBJ2-3, with 9 bases that match TRBD2. Germline loops: CDR1 SGHRS, CDR2 YFSETQ. The CDR3 spans 18 residues. Trimming removed 4 bases from V and 0 bases from J; junction bases left unmatched: 12.

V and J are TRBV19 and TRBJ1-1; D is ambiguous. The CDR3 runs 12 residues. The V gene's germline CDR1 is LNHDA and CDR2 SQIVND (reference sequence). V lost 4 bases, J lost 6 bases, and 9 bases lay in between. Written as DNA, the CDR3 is TGTGCCAGTAGTACGGGTTGGGCTGAAGCTTTCTTT. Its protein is CASSTGWAEAFF.

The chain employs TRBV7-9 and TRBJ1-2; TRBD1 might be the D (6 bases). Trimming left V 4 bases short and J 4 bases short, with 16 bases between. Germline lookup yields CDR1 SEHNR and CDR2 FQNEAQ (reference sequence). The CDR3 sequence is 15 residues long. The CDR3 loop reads CASSSPQGPLYGYTF. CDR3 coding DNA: TGTGCCAGCAGCTCCCCACAGGGTCCCCTCTATGGCTACACCTTC.

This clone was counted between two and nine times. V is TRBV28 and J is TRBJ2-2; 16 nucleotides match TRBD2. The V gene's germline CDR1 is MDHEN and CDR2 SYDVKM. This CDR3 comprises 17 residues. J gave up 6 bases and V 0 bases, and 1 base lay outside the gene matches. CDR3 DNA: TGTGCCAGCAGTTTATGGGGACTAGCGGGAGGGCCCGGGGAGCTGTTTTTT. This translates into CASSLWGLAGGPGELFF.

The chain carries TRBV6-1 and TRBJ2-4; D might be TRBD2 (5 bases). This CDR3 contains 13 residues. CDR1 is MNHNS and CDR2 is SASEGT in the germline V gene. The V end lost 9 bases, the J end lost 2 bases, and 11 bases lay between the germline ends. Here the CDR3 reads CASSLDSKNIQYF. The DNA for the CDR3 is TGTGCCAGTTCGCTGGACTCCAAAAACATTCAGTACTTC.

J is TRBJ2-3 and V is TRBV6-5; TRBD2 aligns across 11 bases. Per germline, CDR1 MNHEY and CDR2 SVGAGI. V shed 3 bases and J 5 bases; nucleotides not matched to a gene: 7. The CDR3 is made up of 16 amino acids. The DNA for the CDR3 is TGTGCCAGCAGTTATAGGACTAGCGGGTTAGGAGATACGCAGTATTTT. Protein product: CASSYRTSGLGDTQYF.

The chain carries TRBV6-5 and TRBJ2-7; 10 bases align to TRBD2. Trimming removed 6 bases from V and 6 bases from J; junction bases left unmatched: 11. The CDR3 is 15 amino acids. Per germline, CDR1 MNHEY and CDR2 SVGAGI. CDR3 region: CASSRPGVAGGEQYF. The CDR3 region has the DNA TGTGCCAGCAGCCGCCCGGGGGTAGCGGGAGGCGAGCAGTACTTC.

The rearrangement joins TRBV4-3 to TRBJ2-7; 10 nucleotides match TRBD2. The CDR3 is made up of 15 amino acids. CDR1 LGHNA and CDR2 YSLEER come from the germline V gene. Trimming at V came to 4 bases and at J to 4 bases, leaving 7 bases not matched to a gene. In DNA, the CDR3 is TGCGCCAGCAGCCCGTTCAGACTAGCGGGTTACGAGCAGTACTTC. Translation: CASSPFRLAGYEQYF.

CDR3 protein: CASSLPGGLRGTEAFF. The DNA for the CDR3 is TGTGCCAGCAGCTTGCCAGGGGGCCTGAGGGGCACTGAAGCTTTCTTT. V usage is TRBV5-4 and J usage is TRBJ1-1; 8 bases map to TRBD1. The CDR3 sequence is 16 residues long. After removal of 1 base from V and 4 bases from J, the junction contained 9 bases not matched to a gene. CDR1 is SGHNT and CDR2 is YYREEE in the germline V gene (reference sequence).

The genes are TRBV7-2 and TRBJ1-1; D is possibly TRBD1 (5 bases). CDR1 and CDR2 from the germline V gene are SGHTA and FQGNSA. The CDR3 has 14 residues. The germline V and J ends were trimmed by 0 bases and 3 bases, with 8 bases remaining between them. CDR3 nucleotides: TGTGCCAGCAGCTTAGCGGGGCAGTACACTGAAGCTTTCTTT. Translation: CASSLAGQYTEAFF.

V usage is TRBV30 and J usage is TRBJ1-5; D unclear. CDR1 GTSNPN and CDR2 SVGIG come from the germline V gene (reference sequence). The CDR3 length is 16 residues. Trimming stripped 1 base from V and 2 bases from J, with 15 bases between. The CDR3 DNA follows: TGTGCCTGGAGTGCGCCTCAGAGTCAGGGCAATCAGCCCCAGCATTTT. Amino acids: CAWSAPQSQGNQPQHF. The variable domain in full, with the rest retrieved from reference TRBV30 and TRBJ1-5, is SQTIHQWPATLVQPVGSPLSLECTVEGTSNPNLYWYRQAAGRGLQLLFYSVGIGQISSEVPQNLSASRPQDRQFILSSKKLLLSDSGFYLCAWSAPQSQGNQPQHFGDGTRLSIL.

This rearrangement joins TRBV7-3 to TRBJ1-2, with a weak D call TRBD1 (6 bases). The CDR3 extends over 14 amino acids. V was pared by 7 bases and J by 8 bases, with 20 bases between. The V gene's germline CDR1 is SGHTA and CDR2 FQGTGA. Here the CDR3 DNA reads TGTGCCAGCACTATAAGTGGGGGCCTGGGAGGCTACACCTTC. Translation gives CASTISGGLGGYTF.

The CDR3 loop reads CASSLYGAFVEGRSDEQFF. CDR3 DNA: TGTGCCAGCAGTTTATACGGGGCCTTTGTGGAGGGCCGGAGTGATGAGCAGTTCTTC. The chain has TRBV27 and TRBJ2-1; a possible D gene is TRBD2 (6 bases). The CDR3 is 19 amino acids. V was pared by 1 base and J by 8 bases, with 27 bases between. Germline V gives CDR1 MNHEY, CDR2 SMNVEV (reference sequence).

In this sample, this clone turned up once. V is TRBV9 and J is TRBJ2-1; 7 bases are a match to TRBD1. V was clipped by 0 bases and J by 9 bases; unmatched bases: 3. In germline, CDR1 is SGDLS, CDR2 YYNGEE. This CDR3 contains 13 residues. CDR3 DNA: TGTGCCAGCAGCGTAGATAGGGGGCGTGAGCAGTTCTTC. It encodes CASSVDRGREQFF.

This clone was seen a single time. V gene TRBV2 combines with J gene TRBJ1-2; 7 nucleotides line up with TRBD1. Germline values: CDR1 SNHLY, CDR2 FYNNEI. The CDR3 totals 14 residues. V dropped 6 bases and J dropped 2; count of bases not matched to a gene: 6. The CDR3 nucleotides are TGTGCCAGCAGCGAGGAGGGGGCGAACTATGGCTACACCTTC. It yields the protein CASSEEGANYGYTF.

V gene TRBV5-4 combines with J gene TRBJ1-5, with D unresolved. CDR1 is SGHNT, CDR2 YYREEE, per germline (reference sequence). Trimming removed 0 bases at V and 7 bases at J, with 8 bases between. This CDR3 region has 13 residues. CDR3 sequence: CASSLGGGQPQHF. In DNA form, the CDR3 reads TGTGCCAGCAGCTTGGGGGGAGGGCAGCCCCAGCATTTT. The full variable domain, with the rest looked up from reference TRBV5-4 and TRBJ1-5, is ETGVTQSPTHLIKTRGQQVTLRCSSQSGHNTVSWYQQALGQGPQFIFQYYREEENGRGNFPPRFSGLQFPNYSSELNVNALELDDSALYLCASSLGGGQPQHFGDGTRLSIL.

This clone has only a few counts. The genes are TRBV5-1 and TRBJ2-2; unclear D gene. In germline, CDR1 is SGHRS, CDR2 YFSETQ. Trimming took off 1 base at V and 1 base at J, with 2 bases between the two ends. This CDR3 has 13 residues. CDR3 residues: CASSLQNTGELFF. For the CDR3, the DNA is TGCGCCAGCAGCTTGCAGAACACCGGGGAGCTGTTTTTT.

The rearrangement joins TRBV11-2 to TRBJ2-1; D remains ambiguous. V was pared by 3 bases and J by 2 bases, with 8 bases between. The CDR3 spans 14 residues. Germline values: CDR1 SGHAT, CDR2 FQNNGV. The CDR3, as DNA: TGTGCCAGCAGCTTTAGAGTCCCCTACAATGAGCAGTTCTTC. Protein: CASSFRVPYNEQFF.

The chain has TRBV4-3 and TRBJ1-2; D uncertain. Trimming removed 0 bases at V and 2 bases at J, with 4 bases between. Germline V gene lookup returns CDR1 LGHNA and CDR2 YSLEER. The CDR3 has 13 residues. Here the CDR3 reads CASSQEENYGYTF. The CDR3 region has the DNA TGCGCCAGCAGCCAAGAGGAGAACTATGGCTACACCTTC.

CDR3 bases: TGTGCCAGCAGTGAAGGAGAGCACCTACGCGAGCAGTACTTC. It is translated as CASSEGEHLREQYF. The rearrangement links TRBV6-5 to TRBJ2-7; D remains unclear. Germline V CDR1 and CDR2: MNHEY, SVGAGI. This CDR3 comprises 14 residues. Trimming shortened V by 5 bases and J by 6 bases, and 17 bases separated the two germline ends.

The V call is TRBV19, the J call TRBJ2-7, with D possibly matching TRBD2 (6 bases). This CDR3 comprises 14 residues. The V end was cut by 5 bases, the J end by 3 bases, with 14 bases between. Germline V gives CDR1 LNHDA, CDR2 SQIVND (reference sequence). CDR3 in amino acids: CASSPPGLYYEQYF. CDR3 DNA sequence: TGTGCCAGTAGTCCCCCGGGACTCTACTACGAGCAGTACTTC.

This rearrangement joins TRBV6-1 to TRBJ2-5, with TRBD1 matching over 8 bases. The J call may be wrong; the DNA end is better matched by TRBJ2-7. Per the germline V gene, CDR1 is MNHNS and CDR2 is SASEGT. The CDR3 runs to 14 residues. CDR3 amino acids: CASSPSTGVTEQYF. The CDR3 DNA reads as TGTGCCAGCAGTCCCTCGACAGGGGTCACCGAGCAGTACTTC.

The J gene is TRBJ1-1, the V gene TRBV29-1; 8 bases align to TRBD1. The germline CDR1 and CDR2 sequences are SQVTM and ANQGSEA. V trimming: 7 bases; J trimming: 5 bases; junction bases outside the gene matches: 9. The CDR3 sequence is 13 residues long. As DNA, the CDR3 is TGCAGCGCCTTGGACAGGGTAGGGACTGAAGCTTTCTTT. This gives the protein CSALDRVGTEAFF.